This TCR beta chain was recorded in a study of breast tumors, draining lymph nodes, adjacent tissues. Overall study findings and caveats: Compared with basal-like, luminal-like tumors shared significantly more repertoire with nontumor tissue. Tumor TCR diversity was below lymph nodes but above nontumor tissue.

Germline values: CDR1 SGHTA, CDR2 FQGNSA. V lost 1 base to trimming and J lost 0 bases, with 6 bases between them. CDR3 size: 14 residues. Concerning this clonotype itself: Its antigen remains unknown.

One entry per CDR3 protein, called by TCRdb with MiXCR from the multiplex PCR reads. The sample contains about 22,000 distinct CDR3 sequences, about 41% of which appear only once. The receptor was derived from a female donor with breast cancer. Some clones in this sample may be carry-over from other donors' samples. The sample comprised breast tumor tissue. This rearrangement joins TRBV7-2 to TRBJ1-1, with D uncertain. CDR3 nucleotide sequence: TGTGCCAGCAGCTTAGAGCCCATGAACACTGAAGCTTTCTTT. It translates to CASSLEPMNTEAFF. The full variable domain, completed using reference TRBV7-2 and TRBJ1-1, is GAGVSQSPSNKVTEKGKDVELRCDPISGHTALYWYRQSLGQGLEFLIYFQGNSAPDKSGLPSDRFSAERTGGSVSTLTIQRTQQEDSAVYLCASSLEPMNTEAFFGQGTRLTVV.